This T cell receptor beta chain was documented in a study of T-cell memory formation after mild COVID-19. This clonotype was seen a few times. Trimming removed 3 bases from V and 5 bases from J, with 16 bases in between. Germline loops: CDR1 MNHEY, CDR2 SVGEGT. CDR3 size: 15 residues. Using its own MiXCR run on the 5' RACE reads, TCRdb lists one record per CDR3 protein. This sample carries roughly 86,000 distinct CDR3 sequences, around 13% of them seen once, and the ten largest clones take roughly a quarter. This receptor was identified in an adult woman who had mild COVID-19 (a few samples of this study predate the infection). Cell type and time point are not known. The rearrangement joins TRBV6-2 or TRBV6-3 to TRBJ2-5, with D possibly TRBD2 on 6 matching bases. The sequencing input was PBMCs or a T cell subset sorted from them (not recorded which). Written as DNA, the CDR3 is TGTGCCAGCAGTTATTTGGCGGGGAGTGTCGAGACCCAGTACTTC. Translating gives CASSYLAGSVETQYF.